This TCR beta chain was captured in a study of T cell repertoires in cytomegalovirus infection. Background on the study: Through public TCR beta signatures, both CMV infection and matching HLA type were indicated. Study-wide results and limits: Cumulative public TCR beta family frequency identified carriers of CMV plus the relevant HLA. The study found HLA-C-restricted CMV-specific TCR beta clonotypes dominating the ex vivo response.

Note on this clonotype: Its antigen is currently unknown.

The CDR3 length is 15 residues. Between the trimmed V and J ends, which lost 0 bases and 2 bases, there was a span of 9 bases. Germline V CDR1 and CDR2: MNHEY, SVGEGT. In TCRdb, the reads were re-called with MiXCR into one record per CDR3 protein. Altogether over 150,000 distinct CDR3 sequences are present, about an eighth being singletons, with the ten largest covering roughly 27%. The receptor was derived from a human donor in good health (CMV status not recorded). Some clones in this sample may be carry-over from other donors' samples. This chain links TRBV6-2 or TRBV6-3 with TRBJ2-3, with a possible D match to TRBD2 (6 bases). Material: PBMCs. DNA of the CDR3: TGTGCCAGCAGTTACTCACGGGGGAACACAGATACGCAGTATTTT. This translates into CASSYSRGNTDTQYF.